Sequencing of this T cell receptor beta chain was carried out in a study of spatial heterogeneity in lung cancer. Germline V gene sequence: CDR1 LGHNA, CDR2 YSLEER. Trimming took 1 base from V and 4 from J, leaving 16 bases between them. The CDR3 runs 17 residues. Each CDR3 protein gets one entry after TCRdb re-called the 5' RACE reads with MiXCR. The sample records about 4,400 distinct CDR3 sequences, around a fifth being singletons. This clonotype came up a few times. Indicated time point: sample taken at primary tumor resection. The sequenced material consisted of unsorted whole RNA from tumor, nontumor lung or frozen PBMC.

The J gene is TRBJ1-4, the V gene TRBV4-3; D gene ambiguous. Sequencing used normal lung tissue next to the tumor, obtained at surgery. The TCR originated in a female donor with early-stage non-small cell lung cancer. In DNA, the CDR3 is TGCGCCAGCAGCCAAGTGGGCGGGAGATCACTTAATGAAAAACTGTTTTTT. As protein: CASSQVGGRSLNEKLFF.